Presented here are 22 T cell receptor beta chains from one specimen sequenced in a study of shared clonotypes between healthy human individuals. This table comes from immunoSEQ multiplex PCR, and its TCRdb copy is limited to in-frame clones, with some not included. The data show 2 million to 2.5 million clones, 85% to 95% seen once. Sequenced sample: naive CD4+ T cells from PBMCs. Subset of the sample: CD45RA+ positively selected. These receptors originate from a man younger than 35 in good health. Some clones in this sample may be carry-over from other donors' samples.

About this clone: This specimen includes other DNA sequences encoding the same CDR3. DNA of the CDR3: TGCGCCAGCAGCTTGGAACAGGGCTCCGGGGAGCTGTTTTTT. Residues: CASSLEQGSGELFF. This chain joins TRBV5-1 and TRBJ2-2, with D perhaps matching TRBD1 (6 bases). Between the trimmed V and J ends, which lost 0 bases and 6 bases, there was a span of 9 bases. This CDR3 is built from 14 residues. Per germline, CDR1 SGHRS and CDR2 YFSETQ. Using reference TRBV5-1 and TRBJ2-2 for the parts outside the CDR3, the full variable domain is KAGVTQTPRYLIKTRGQQVTLSCSPISGHRSVSWYQQTPGQGLQFLFEYFSETQRNKGNFPGRFSGRQFSNSRSEMNVSTLELGDSALYLCASSLEQGSGELFFGEGSRLTVL.

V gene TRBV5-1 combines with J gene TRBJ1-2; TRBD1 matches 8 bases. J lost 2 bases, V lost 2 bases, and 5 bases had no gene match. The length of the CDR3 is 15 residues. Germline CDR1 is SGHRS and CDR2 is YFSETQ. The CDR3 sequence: CASSFIGQGNYGYTF. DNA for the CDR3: TGCGCCAGCAGCTTCATAGGACAGGGAAACTATGGCTACACCTTC.

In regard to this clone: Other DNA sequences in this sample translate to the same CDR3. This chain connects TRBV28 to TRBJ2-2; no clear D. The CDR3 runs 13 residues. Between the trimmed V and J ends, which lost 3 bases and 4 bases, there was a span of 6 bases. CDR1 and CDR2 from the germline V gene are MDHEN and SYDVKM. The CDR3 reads CASSFPTTGELFF. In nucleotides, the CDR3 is TGTGCCAGCAGTTTCCCCACCACCGGGGAGCTGTTTTTT.

The CDR3 sequence is CASSLTTGGPQETQYF. The CDR3 nucleotides read TGCGCCAGCAGCTTGACTACGGGAGGGCCCCAAGAGACCCAGTACTTC. This chain links TRBV5-1 with TRBJ2-5; 8 bases are shared with TRBD2. The length of the CDR3 is 16 residues. Germline assignment: CDR1 SGHRS and CDR2 YFSETQ. The J segment lost 1 base and the V segment lost 1 base, leaving 6 bases of the junction unmatched.

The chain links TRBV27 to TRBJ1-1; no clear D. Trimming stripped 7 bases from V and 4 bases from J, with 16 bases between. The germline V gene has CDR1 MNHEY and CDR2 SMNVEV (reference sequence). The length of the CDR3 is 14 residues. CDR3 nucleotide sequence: TGTGCCAGCATGGGGTCGAGAGTGAGCACTGAAGCTTTCTTT. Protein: CASMGSRVSTEAFF.

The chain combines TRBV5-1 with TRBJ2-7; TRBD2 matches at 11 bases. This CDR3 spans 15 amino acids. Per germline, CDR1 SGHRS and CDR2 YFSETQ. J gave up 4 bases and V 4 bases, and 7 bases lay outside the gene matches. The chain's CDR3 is CASSIAGGQGYEQYF. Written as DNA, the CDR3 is TGCGCCAGCAGCATAGCGGGAGGGCAGGGATACGAGCAGTACTTC.

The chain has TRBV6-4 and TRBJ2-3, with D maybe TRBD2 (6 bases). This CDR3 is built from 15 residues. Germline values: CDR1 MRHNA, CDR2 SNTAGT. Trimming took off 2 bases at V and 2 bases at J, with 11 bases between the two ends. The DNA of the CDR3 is TGTGCCAGCAGTGACCCCGGGGGACCCACAGATACGCAGTATTTT. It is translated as CASSDPGGPTDTQYF.

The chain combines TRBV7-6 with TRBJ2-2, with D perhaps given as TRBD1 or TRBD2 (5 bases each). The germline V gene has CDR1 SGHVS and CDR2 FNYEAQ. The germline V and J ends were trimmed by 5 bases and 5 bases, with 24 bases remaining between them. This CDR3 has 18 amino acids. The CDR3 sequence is CASSPGTTPISETGELFF. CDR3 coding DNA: TGTGCCAGCAGCCCGGGGACCACCCCGATTAGTGAAACCGGGGAGCTGTTTTTT.

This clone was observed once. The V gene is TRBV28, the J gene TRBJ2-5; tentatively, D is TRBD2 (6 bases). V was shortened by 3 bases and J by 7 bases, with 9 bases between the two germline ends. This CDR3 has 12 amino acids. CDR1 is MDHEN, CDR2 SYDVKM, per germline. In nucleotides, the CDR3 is TGTGCCAGCAGTTTCTTGGGGGGGACCCAGTACTTC. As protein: CASSFLGGTQYF.

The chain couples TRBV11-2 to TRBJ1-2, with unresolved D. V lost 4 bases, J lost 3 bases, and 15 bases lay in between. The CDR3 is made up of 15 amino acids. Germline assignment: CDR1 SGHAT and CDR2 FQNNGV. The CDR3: CASSSLVGGYYGYTF. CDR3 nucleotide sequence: TGTGCCAGCAGCTCCTTAGTAGGAGGGTACTATGGCTACACCTTC.

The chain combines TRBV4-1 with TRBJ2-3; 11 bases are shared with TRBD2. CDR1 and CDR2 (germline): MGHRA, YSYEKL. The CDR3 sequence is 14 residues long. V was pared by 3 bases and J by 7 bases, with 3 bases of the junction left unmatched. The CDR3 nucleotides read TGCGCCAGCAGCCATGGGACTAGCGGTTATACGCAGTATTTT. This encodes CASSHGTSGYTQYF.

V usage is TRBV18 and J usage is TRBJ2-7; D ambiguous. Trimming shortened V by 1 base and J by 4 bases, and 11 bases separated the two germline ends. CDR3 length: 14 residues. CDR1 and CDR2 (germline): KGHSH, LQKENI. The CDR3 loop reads CASSPRSDPYEQYF. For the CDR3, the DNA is TGTGCCAGCTCACCACGGTCGGATCCTTACGAGCAGTACTTC.

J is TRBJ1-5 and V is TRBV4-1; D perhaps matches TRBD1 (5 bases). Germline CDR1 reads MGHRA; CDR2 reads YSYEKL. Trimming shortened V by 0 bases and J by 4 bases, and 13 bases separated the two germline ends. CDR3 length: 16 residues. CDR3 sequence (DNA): TGCGCCAGCAGCCAAGAAGGCTCAGGGAGGAATCAGCCCCAGCATTTT. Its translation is CASSQEGSGRNQPQHF.

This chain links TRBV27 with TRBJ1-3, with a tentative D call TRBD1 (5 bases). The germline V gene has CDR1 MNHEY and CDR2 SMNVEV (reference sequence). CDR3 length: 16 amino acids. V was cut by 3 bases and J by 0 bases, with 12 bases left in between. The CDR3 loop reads CASSFNRPHSGNTIYF. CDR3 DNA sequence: TGTGCCAGCAGTTTTAACAGGCCCCACTCTGGAAACACCATATATTTT.

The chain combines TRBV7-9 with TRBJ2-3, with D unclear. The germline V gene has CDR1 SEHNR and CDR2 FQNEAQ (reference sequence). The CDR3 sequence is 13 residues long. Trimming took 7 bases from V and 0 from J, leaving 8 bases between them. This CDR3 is CASTLTSTDTQYF. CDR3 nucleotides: TGTGCCAGCACTTTGACTAGCACAGATACGCAGTATTTT.

The CDR3 nucleotides read TGTGCCAGCAGCTTAGTCCCGGCCTCCTACGAGCAGTACTTC. Protein sequence: CASSLVPASYEQYF. The genes are TRBV7-9 and TRBJ2-7, with D unresolved. The ends were cut back, 1 base at V and 0 bases at J, with 7 bases in the middle. The CDR3 extends over 14 amino acids. Germline V gene sequence: CDR1 SEHNR, CDR2 FQNEAQ (reference sequence).

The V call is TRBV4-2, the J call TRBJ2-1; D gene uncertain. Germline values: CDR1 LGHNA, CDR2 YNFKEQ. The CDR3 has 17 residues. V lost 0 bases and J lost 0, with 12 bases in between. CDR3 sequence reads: CASSQELIASSYNEQFF. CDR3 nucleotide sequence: TGTGCCAGCAGCCAAGAGCTCATTGCAAGCTCCTACAATGAGCAGTTCTTC.

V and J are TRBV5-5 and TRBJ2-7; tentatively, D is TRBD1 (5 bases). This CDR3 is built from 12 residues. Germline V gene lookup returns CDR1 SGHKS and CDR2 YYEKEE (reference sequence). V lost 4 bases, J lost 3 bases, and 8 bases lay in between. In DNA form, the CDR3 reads TGTGCCAGCAGCCGCCAGGGCTACGAGCAGTACTTC. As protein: CASSRQGYEQYF.

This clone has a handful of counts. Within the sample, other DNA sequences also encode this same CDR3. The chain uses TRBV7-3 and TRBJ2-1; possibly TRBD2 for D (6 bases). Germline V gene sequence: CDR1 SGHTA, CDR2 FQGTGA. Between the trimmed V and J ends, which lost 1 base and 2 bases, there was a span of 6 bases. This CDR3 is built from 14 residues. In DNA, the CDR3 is TGTGCCAGCAGCTTAAGCGGGACCTACAATGAGCAGTTCTTC. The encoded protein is CASSLSGTYNEQFF.

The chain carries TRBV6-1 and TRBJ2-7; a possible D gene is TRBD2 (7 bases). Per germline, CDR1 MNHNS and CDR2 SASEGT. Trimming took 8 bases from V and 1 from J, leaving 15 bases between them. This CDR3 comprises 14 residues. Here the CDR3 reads CASGGGGSSYEQYF. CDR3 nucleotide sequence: TGTGCCAGCGGGGGAGGGGGTTCTTCCTACGAGCAGTACTTC.

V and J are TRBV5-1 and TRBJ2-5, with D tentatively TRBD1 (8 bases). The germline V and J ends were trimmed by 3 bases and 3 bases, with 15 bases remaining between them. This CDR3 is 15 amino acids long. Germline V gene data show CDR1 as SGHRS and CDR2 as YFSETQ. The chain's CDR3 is CASSSRTGREETQYF. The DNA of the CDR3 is TGCGCCAGCAGCTCCCGGACAGGGAGGGAAGAGACCCAGTACTTC.

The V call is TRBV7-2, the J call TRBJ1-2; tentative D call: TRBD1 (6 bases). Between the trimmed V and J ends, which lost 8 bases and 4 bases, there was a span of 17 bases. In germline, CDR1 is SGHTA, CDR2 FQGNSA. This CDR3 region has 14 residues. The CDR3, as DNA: TGTGCCAGCGAAGAGGGACAAGGAGCCTATGGCTACACCTTC. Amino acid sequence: CASEEGQGAYGYTF.